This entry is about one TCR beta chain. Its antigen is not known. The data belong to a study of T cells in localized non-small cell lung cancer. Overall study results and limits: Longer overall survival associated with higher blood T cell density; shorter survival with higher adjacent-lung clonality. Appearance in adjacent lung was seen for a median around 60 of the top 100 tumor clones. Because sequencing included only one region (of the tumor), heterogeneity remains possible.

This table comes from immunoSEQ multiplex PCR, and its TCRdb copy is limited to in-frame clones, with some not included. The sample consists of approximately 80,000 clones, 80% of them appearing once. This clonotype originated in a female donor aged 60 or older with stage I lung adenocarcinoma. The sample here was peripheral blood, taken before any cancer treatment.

This CDR3 reads CASSSPGQDQETQYF. CDR3 nucleotides: TGTGCCAGCAGCTCCCCCGGACAGGACCAAGAGACCCAGTACTTC. The gene calls are TRBV7-8 and TRBJ2-5; TRBD1 agrees at 7 bases. CDR1 SGHVS and CDR2 FQNEAQ come from the germline V gene. V shed 4 bases and J 0 bases; nucleotides not matched to a gene: 5. The length of the CDR3 is 15 residues.